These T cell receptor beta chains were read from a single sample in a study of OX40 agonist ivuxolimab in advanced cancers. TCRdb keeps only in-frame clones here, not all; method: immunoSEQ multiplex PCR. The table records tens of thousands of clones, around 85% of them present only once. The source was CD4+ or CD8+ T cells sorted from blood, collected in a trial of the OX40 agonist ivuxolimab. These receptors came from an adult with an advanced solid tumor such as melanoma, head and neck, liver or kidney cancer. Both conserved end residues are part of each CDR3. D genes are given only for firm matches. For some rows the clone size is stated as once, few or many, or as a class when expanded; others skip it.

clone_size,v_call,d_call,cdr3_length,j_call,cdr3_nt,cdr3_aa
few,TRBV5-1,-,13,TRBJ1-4,TGCGCCAGCGGAGAGGGTTATAATGAAAAACTGTTTTTT,CASGEGYNEKLFF
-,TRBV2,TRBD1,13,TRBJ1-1,TGTGCCAGCAGCCGGACAGGGAGAACTGAAGCTTTCTTT,CASSRTGRTEAFF
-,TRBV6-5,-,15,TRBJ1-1,TGTGCCAGCAGTTACTCATCAACTGGGGGGACTGAAGCTTTCTTT,CASSYSSTGGTEAFF
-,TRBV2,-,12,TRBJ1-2,TGTGCCAGCACCTCAAGGTGGGAGGGCTACACCTTC,CASTSRWEGYTF
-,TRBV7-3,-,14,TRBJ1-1,TGTGCCAGCAGCTACTCAGGGTCGAACACTGAAGCTTTCTTT,CASSYSGSNTEAFF
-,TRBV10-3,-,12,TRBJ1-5,TGTGCCATCGCGCCAGGTAATCAGCCCCAGCATTTT,CAIAPGNQPQHF
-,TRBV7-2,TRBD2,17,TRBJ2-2,TGTGCCAGCAGCTTAGGGCTAGCGGGGGGCCTCACCGGGGAGCTGTTTTTT,CASSLGLAGGLTGELFF
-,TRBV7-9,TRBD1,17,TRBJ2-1,TGTGCCAGCAGCCTCGGACAGGGTCAGCCCTCCTACAATGAGCAGTTCTTC,CASSLGQGQPSYNEQFF
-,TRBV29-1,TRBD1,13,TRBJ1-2,TGCAGCGTCCGGGGGACAGAAAACTATGGCTACACCTTC,CSVRGTENYGYTF
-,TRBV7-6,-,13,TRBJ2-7,TGTGCCAGCAGCGCCGGGACCTTCAACGAGCAGTACTTC,CASSAGTFNEQYF
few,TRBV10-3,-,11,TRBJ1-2,TGTGCCATCAGTGACAACTATGGCTACACCTTC,CAISDNYGYTF
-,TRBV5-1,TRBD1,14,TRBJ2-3,TGCGCCAGCAGCTTAAGGACAGGGACAGATACGCAGTATTTT,CASSLRTGTDTQYF
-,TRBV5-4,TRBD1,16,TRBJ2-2,TGTGCCAGCAGCAAAGGGACAGGGGGATACACCGGGGAGCTGTTTTTT,CASSKGTGGYTGELFF
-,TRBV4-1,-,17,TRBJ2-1,TGCGCCAGCAGCCAAGAAGGCTCACTCCCCGTCTACAATGAGCAGTTCTTC,CASSQEGSLPVYNEQFF
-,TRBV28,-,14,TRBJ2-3,TGTGCCAGCAGTTTTTTTAGCCTGGCAGATACGCAGTATTTT,CASSFFSLADTQYF
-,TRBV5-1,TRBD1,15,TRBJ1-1,TGCGCCAGCAGCCAACAGACAGGGCTATCAACTGAAGCTTTCTTT,CASSQQTGLSTEAFF
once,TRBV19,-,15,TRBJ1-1,TGTGCCAGTAATCAACAGACAGCTCCCAACACTGAAGCTTTCTTT,CASNQQTAPNTEAFF
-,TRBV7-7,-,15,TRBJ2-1,TGTGCTAGCAGCTTAGGGGGCGGGGGTCACAATGAGCAGTTCTTC,CASSLGGGGHNEQFF
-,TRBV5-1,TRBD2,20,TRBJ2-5,TGCGCCAGCAGCTCCCGGCCCGGGACTAGCGGGGGGCATATACTCGGGACCCAGTACTTC,CASSSRPGTSGGHILGTQYF
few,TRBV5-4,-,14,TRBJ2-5,TGTGCCAGCGGACTTGGAACAGGACAAGAGACCCAGTACTTC,CASGLGTGQETQYF
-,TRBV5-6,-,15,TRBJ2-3,TGTGCCAGCAGCTTGTGGGGGCGCAGTACAGATACGCAGTATTTT,CASSLWGRSTDTQYF
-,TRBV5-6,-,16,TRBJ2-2,TGTGCCAGCAGCTTCGGCGGGACAGAGCGCATCGGGGAGCTGTTTTTT,CASSFGGTERIGELFF
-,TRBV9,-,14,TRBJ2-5,TGTGCCAGCAGCGTAGTGCCCGGAGGGGAGACCCAGTACTTC,CASSVVPGGETQYF
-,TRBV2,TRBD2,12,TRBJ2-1,TGTGCCAGCAGACCTAGCGGGGGGGAGCAGTTCTTC,CASRPSGGEQFF
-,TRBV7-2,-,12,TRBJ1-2,TGTGCCAGCAGCTTAGTAGCCTATGGCTACACCTTC,CASSLVAYGYTF
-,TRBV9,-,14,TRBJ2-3,TGTGCCAGCAGCGCCACCGGGGGGCGGGGTACGCAGTATTTT,CASSATGGRGTQYF
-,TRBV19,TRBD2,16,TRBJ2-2,TGTGCCAGTAGGGGACCGGGAGGGGGTACAGTCGGGGAGCTGTTTTTT,CASRGPGGGTVGELFF
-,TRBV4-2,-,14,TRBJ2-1,TGTGCCAGCAGCCTCTATTCAGGGGTCAATGAGCAGTTCTTC,CASSLYSGVNEQFF
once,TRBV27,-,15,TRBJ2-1,TGTGCCAGCAGTTTAGAGGGGACTGGGGCAAATGAGCAGTTCTTC,CASSLEGTGANEQFF
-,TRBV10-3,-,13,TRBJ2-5,TGTGCCATCCAAGGACTTCTCGTAGAGACCCAGTACTTC,CAIQGLLVETQYF
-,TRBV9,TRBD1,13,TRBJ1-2,TGTGCCAGCAGCGTGGACAGGGGGGATGGCTACACCTTC,CASSVDRGDGYTF
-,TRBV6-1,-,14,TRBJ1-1,TGTGCCAGCAGTGAACACGTGCGTAACACTGAAGCTTTCTTT,CASSEHVRNTEAFF
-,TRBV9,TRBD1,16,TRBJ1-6,TGTGCCAGCAGCACAGGGGAAAACAATTATAATTCACCCCTCCACTTT,CASSTGENNYNSPLHF
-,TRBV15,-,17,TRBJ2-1,TGTGCCACCAGCAGAGAGGCGGCCAGTTCCTCCTACAATGAGCAGTTCTTC,CATSREAASSSYNEQFF
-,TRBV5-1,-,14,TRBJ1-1,TGCGCCAGCAAACCCGTGCCCTTGAACACTGAAGCTTTCTTT,CASKPVPLNTEAFF
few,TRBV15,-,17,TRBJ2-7,TGTGCCACCAGCAGAAAATTCCTGACAGGGAGGCTTAACGAGCAGTACTTC,CATSRKFLTGRLNEQYF
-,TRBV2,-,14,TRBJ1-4,TGTGCCAGCAGCCGCCAAGCAACTAATGAAAAACTGTTTTTT,CASSRQATNEKLFF
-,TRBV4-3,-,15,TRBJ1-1,TGCGCCAGCAGCCAAGAACCCGTGGCCCCCACTGAAGCTTTCTTT,CASSQEPVAPTEAFF
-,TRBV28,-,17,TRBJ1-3,TGTGCCAGCAGTTTGCTCCTTACAGGGAGTACTGGAAACACCATATATTTT,CASSLLLTGSTGNTIYF
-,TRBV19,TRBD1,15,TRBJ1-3,TGTGCCAGTAGTTCTCCAGGGGGCACGGAAAACACCATATATTTT,CASSSPGGTENTIYF
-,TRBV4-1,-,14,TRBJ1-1,TGCGCCAGCAGCCCCCCACGAGGAAACACTGAAGCTTTCTTT,CASSPPRGNTEAFF
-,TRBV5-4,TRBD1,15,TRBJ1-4,TGTGCCAGCAGCCCGGGGGGGCAGGGGGCTGAAAAACTGTTTTTT,CASSPGGQGAEKLFF
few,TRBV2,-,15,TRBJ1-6,TGTGCCAGCAGTGTTGAGGGGTTGTGGAATTCACCCCTCCACTTT,CASSVEGLWNSPLHF
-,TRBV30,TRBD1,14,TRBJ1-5,TGTGCCTGGAGTGGCGGGACAGGGAGTCAGCCCCAGCATTTT,CAWSGGTGSQPQHF
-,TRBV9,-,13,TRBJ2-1,TGTGCCAGCAGCCCCACTAAGGTGTCGGAGCAGTTCTTC,CASSPTKVSEQFF